These 19 T cell receptor beta chains originate from one sample sequenced in a study of T cells in tumors after PD-1 blockade. Data came from immunoSEQ multiplex PCR; TCRdb stores just in-frame clones and leaves some out. The repertoire holds some 14,000 clones, with over 80% as singletons. The source was PBMCs, collected after anti-PD-1 treatment. Receptors originate from a human donor with basal cell carcinoma.

The V and J genes are TRBV6-6 and TRBJ1-2; a weak D match, TRBD1 (6 bases). V was pared by 2 bases and J by 4 bases, with 11 bases between. The CDR3 has 14 residues. The V gene's germline CDR1 is MNHNY and CDR2 SVGAGI (reference sequence). CDR3 DNA sequence: TGTGCCAGCAGTTACGGGGGGCCCAGCTATGGCTACACCTTC. It codes for CASSYGGPSYGYTF.

This clone is judged medium-sized. The rearrangement links TRBV7-3 to TRBJ2-2; D not resolved. CDR3 length equals 18 residues. The germline V gene has CDR1 SGHTA and CDR2 FQGTGA. With 2 bases removed from V and 0 bases from J, the gap between germline ends came to 16 bases. CDR3 sequence (DNA): TGTGCCAGCAGCTTAGGTGAAGATCGAGCGCCGAACACCGGGGAGCTGTTTTTT. This gives the protein CASSLGEDRAPNTGELFF.

This chain links TRBV5-1 with TRBJ1-1; D is possibly TRBD1 (5 bases). The CDR3 runs to 17 residues. The germline gives CDR1 SGHRS, CDR2 YFSETQ. V lost 4 bases and J 0 bases, leaving 19 bases between the germline ends. The CDR3 loop is CASSPYSGTAMNTEAFF. DNA for the CDR3: TGCGCCAGCAGCCCTTACTCCGGGACGGCTATGAACACTGAAGCTTTCTTT.

This chain links TRBV29-1 with TRBJ2-1; D unresolved. CDR1 is SQVTM and CDR2 is ANQGSEA in the germline V gene. This CDR3 region has 17 residues. Trimming left V 2 bases short and J 8 bases short, with 25 bases between. CDR3 nucleotides: TGCAGCGTTGAAAGGGTAGGGAAAGGGCAACCCCTGGATGAGCAGTTCTTC. Its protein is CSVERVGKGQPLDEQFF.

The V call is TRBV2, the J call TRBJ2-1; D is uncertain. Germline CDR1 and CDR2: SNHLY and FYNNEI. CDR3 length equals 15 residues. Trimming removed 3 bases from V and 5 bases from J, with 14 bases in between. CDR3 nucleotides: TGTGCCAGCAGTGAGGACCATGCTCCCCACAATGAGCAGTTCTTC. It yields the protein CASSEDHAPHNEQFF.

The chain is built from TRBV12-5 and TRBJ1-1, with D possibly TRBD1 on 6 matching bases. The length of the CDR3 is 18 residues. V lost 1 base and J lost 1, with 19 bases in between. Germline V gene lookup returns CDR1 LGHNT and CDR2 FRNRAP. The CDR3 DNA sequence: TGTGCTAGTGGTTTGGGCAGCTTTTTCAGGGGCGAGAACACTGAAGCTTTCTTT. It encodes CASGLGSFFRGENTEAFF.

This chain links TRBV28 with TRBJ2-5; D is possibly TRBD2 (7 bases). The V end lost 7 bases, the J end lost 4 bases, and 13 bases lay between the germline ends. There are 13 residues in the CDR3. Germline V CDR1 and CDR2: MDHEN, SYDVKM. The CDR3 here is CASKGGGLETQYF. The CDR3 coding sequence is TGTGCCAGCAAAGGGGGGGGTTTAGAGACCCAGTACTTC. The full variable domain, in which reference TRBV28 and TRBJ2-5 provide the parts outside the CDR3, is DVKVTQSSRYLVKRTGEKVFLECVQDMDHENMFWYRQDPGLGLRLIYFSYDVKMKEKGDIPEGYSVSREKKERFSLILESASTNQTSMYLCASKGGGLETQYFGPGTRLLVL.

The chain is built from TRBV5-4 and TRBJ2-2, with 8 positions matching TRBD1. The CDR3 totals 18 residues. Germline V gene lookup returns CDR1 SGHNT and CDR2 YYREEE (reference sequence). V was pared by 6 bases and J by 2 bases, with 15 bases of the junction left unmatched. As DNA, the CDR3 is TGTGCCAGCACCAGACAGGGGCTCCAAAGAAAAAACACCGGGGAGCTGTTTTTT. Translated: CASTRQGLQRKNTGELFF.

The genes are TRBV2 and TRBJ2-1, with D uncertain. This CDR3 is built from 15 residues. The ends were cut back, 3 bases at V and 0 bases at J, with 9 bases in the middle. The germline V gene encodes CDR1 SNHLY and CDR2 FYNNEI. The DNA for the CDR3 is TGTGCCAGCAGTGACAGCACCAGCTCCTACAATGAGCAGTTCTTC. Translating it yields CASSDSTSSYNEQFF.

The genes are TRBV18 and TRBJ2-5; either TRBD1 or TRBD2 may fit D (5 bases each). V was pared by 3 bases and J by 4 bases, with 15 bases between. Germline V gene lookup returns CDR1 KGHSH and CDR2 LQKENI. The CDR3 sequence is 15 residues long. The CDR3 nucleotides are TGTGCCAGCTCACCTCACTGGGGGACCTCAGAGACCCAGTACTTC. This sequence encodes CASSPHWGTSETQYF.

The chain couples TRBV5-4 to TRBJ2-3, with D possibly being TRBD1 or TRBD2 (5 bases each). Germline assignment: CDR1 SGHNT and CDR2 YYREEE (reference sequence). CDR3 length: 14 residues. V dropped 3 bases and J dropped 0 bases, with 8 bases sitting between them. In DNA form, the CDR3 reads TGTGCCAGCAGCTGGGGCGGGAGCACAGATACGCAGTATTTT. Protein product: CASSWGGSTDTQYF.

The rearrangement uses TRBV28 and TRBJ2-3, with 10 bases matching TRBD1. The CDR3 extends over 16 amino acids. Per the germline V gene, CDR1 is MDHEN and CDR2 is SYDVKM. V was pared by 5 bases and J by 3 bases, with 8 bases of the junction left unmatched. The CDR3 DNA sequence: TGTGCCAGCAGTAGTTCCGGGACAGGGGAGACAGATACGCAGTATTTT. Translation: CASSSSGTGETDTQYF. Variable domain in full (rest from reference TRBV28 and TRBJ2-3): DVKVTQSSRYLVKRTGEKVFLECVQDMDHENMFWYRQDPGLGLRLIYFSYDVKMKEKGDIPEGYSVSREKKERFSLILESASTNQTSMYLCASSSSGTGETDTQYFGPGTRLTVL.

The chain is built from TRBV5-1 and TRBJ1-4, with TRBD1 identical over 7 bases. The CDR3 sequence is 13 residues long. V was clipped by 5 bases and J by 4 bases; unmatched bases: 2. CDR1 SGHRS and CDR2 YFSETQ come from the germline V gene. The chain's CDR3 is CASRGQSNEKLFF. For the CDR3, the DNA is TGCGCCAGCAGGGGACAGAGTAATGAAAAACTGTTTTTT.

The gene calls are TRBV28 and TRBJ1-5; 7 nucleotides match TRBD1. The CDR3 has 16 amino acids. Per germline, CDR1 MDHEN and CDR2 SYDVKM. With 6 bases clipped from V and 5 bases from J, the junction kept 13 bases outside the gene matches. CDR3 protein: CASRTADRAPHQPQHF. The CDR3 coding sequence is TGTGCCAGCAGAACAGCCGACAGGGCCCCCCATCAGCCCCAGCATTTT.

The chain couples TRBV5-1 to TRBJ1-1; tentative D call: TRBD1 (5 bases). CDR3 length equals 14 residues. V was pared by 0 bases and J by 6 bases, with 12 bases between. CDR1 and CDR2 from the germline V gene are SGHRS and YFSETQ. As DNA, the CDR3 is TGCGCCAGCAGCTTGGCAACACGGGGCGCTGAAGCTTTCTTT. Encoded protein: CASSLATRGAEAFF.

The gene calls are TRBV24-1 and TRBJ2-3, with TRBD2 matching 7 bases. CDR1 is KGHDR, CDR2 SFDVKD, per germline. The CDR3 is made up of 16 amino acids. Germline trimming cut 3 bases from V and 0 bases from J; bases unmatched to any gene: 5. CDR3 sequence: CATSDPSGGSTDTQYF. The DNA of the CDR3 is TGTGCCACCAGTGATCCTAGCGGAGGGAGCACAGATACGCAGTATTTT.

The chain couples TRBV5-1 to TRBJ1-1, with a weak D call TRBD1 (6 bases). Trimming took off 4 bases at V and 1 base at J, with 11 bases between the two ends. CDR1 is SGHRS, CDR2 YFSETQ, per germline. The CDR3 runs to 14 residues. The CDR3 spells CASSKGGKNTEAFF. The CDR3 region has the DNA TGCGCCAGCAGCAAGGGGGGGAAGAACACTGAAGCTTTCTTT. The complete variable domain, with remaining parts taken from reference TRBV5-1 and TRBJ1-1, reads KAGVTQTPRYLIKTRGQQVTLSCSPISGHRSVSWYQQTPGQGLQFLFEYFSETQRNKGNFPGRFSGRQFSNSRSEMNVSTLELGDSALYLCASSKGGKNTEAFFGQGTRLTVV.

Of note for this clone: At the DNA level, this CDR3 is encoded by other sequences in the same sample as well. The gene calls are TRBV10-3 and TRBJ2-5; 9 bases are a match to TRBD2. The CDR3 runs to 17 residues. CDR1 and CDR2 from the germline V gene are ENHRY and SYGVKD. V dropped 4 bases and J dropped 2; count of bases not matched to a gene: 11. The CDR3 DNA follows: TGTGCCATCAGTGGAGGGGCGGGGGGGGCGGATCAAGAGACCCAGTACTTC. Amino acids: CAISGGAGGADQETQYF.

This clone came up once. The V gene is TRBV19, the J gene TRBJ1-1; 7 bases align to TRBD1. Looked up from germline, CDR1 is LNHDA and CDR2 is SQIVND (reference sequence). This CDR3 region has 15 residues. V was clipped by 4 bases and J by 4 bases; unmatched bases: 9. The CDR3 loop is CASSTLTGASTEAFF. CDR3 DNA: TGTGCCAGTAGTACCCTAACAGGGGCTTCCACTGAAGCTTTCTTT.